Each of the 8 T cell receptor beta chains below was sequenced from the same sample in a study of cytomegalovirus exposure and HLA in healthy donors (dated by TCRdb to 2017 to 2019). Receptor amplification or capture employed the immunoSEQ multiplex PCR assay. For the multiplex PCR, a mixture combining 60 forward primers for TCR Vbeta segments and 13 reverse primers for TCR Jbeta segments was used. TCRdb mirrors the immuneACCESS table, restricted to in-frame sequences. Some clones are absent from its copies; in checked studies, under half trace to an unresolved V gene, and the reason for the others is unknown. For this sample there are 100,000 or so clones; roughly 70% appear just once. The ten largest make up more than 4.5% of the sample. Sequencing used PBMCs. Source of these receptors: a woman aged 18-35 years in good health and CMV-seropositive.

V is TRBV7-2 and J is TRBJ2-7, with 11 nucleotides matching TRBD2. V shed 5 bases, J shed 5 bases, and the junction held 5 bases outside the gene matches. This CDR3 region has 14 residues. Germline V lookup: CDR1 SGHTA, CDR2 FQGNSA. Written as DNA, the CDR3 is TGTGCCAGCAGCACGACTAGCGGGAATAACGAGCAGTACTTC. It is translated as CASSTTSGNNEQYF.

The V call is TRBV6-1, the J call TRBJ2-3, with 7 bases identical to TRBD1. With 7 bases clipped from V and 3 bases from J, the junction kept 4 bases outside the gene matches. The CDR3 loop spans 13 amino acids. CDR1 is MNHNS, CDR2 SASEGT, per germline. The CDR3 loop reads CASTGQLTDTQYF. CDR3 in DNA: TGTGCCAGCACGGGACAGTTAACAGATACGCAGTATTTT.

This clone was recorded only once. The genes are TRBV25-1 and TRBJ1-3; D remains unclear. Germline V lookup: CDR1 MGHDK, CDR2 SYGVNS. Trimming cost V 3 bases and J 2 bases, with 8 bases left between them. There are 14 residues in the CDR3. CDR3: CASSDPSAGNTIYF. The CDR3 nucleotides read TGTGCCAGCAGTGACCCCTCCGCTGGAAACACCATATATTTT.

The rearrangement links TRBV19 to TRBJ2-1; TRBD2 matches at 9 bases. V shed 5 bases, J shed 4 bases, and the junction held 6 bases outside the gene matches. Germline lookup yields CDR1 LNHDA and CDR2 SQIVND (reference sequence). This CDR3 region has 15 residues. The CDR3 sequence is CASSPFSGGYNEQFF. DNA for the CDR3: TGTGCCAGTAGTCCGTTTAGCGGGGGTTACAATGAGCAGTTCTTC.

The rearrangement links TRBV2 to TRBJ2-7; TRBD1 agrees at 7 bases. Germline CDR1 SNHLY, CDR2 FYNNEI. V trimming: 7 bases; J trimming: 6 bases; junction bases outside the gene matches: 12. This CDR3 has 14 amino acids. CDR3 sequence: CASTSGTVTSEQYF. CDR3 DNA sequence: TGTGCCAGCACTTCCGGGACAGTAACATCCGAGCAGTACTTC.

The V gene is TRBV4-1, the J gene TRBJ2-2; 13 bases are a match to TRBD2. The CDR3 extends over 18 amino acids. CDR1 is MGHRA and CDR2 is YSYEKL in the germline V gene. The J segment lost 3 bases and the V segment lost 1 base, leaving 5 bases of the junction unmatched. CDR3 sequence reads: CASSQGTSGRAYTGELFF. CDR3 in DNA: TGCGCCAGCAGCCAAGGGACTAGCGGGAGAGCTTACACCGGGGAGCTGTTTTTT.

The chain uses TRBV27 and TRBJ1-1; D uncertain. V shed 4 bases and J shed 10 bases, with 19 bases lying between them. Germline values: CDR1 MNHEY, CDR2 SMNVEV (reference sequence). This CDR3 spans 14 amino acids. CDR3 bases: TGTGCCAGCAGTTCAGAAGTTATCGGGGAGGGAGCTTTCTTT. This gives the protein CASSSEVIGEGAFF.

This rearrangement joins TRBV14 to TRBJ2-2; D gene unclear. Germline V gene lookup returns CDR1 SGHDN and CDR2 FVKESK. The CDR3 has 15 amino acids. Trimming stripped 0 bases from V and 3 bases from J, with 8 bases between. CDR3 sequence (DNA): TGTGCCAGCAGCCAAGATTTCGACTACACCGGGGAGCTGTTTTTT. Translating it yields CASSQDFDYTGELFF.